The subject of this entry is one T cell receptor (beta chain). The CDR3 is 15 amino acids. V was shortened by 1 base and J by 0 bases, with 8 bases between the two germline ends. Germline V gene data show CDR1 as SGHTS and CDR2 as YDEGEE. This specimen comes from a study of blood T cell repertoires in COVID-19. Some clones are missing from TCRdb's copy, which holds only in-frame ones; the method was immunoSEQ multiplex PCR. The table lists roughly 220,000 clones, 82% of them singletons. The gene calls are TRBV5-8 and TRBJ2-4; D is uncertain. This receptor was obtained from a woman of 80 years or more with COVID-19, enrolled during active disease. The sample comprised peripheral blood. The CDR3 sequence is CASSLILLAKNIQYF. CDR3 sequence (DNA): TGTGCCAGCAGCTTGATCCTGTTAGCCAAAAACATTCAGTACTTC.